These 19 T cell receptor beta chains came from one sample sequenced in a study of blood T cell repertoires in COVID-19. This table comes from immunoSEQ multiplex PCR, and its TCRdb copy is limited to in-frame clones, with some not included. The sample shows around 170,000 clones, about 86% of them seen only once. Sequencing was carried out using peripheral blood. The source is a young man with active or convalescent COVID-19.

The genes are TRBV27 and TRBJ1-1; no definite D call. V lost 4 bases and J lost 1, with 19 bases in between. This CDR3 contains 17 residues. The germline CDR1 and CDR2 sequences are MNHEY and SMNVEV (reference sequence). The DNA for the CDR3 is TGTGCCAGCAGTTCCGGAAGCAACAGAGAGAGGAACACTGAAGCTTTCTTT. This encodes CASSSGSNRERNTEAFF.

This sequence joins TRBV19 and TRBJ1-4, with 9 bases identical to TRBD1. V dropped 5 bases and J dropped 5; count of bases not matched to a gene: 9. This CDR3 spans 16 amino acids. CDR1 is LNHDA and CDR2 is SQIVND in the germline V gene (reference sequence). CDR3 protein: CASSEDRGVPNEKLFF. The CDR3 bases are TGTGCCAGTAGTGAGGACAGGGGTGTGCCCAATGAAAAACTGTTTTTT.

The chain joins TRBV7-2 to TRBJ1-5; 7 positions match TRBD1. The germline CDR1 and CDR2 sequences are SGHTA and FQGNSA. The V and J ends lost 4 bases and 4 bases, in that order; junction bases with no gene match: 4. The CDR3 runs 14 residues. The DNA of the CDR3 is TGTGCCAGCAGCTACGGACAGGTTAATCAGCCCCAGCATTTT. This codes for CASSYGQVNQPQHF.

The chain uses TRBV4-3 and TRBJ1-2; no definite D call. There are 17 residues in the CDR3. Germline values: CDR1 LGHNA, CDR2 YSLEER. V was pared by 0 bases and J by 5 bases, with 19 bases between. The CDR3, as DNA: TGCGCCAGCAGCCAAGATTCAGGTCCTACTTCCCTTTATGGCTACACCTTC. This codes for CASSQDSGPTSLYGYTF.

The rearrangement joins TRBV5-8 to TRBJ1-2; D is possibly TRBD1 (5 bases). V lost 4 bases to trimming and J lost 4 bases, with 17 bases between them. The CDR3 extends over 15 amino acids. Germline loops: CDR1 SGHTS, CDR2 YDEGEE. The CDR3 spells CASSIQGSFGYGYTF. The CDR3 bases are TGTGCCAGCAGCATCCAGGGTTCGTTTGGCTATGGCTACACCTTC.

The CDR3 DNA follows: TGTGCCAGCAGTTTAATGGGACAGGGAATTAACGAGCAGTACGTC. This encodes CASSLMGQGINEQYV. The J gene is TRBJ2-7, the V gene TRBV28; the match to TRBD1 covers 9 bases. V dropped 2 bases and J dropped 5; count of bases not matched to a gene: 7. The germline V gene encodes CDR1 MDHEN and CDR2 SYDVKM. CDR3 length: 15 amino acids.

CDR3: CASSLVRGSGELFF. The CDR3 DNA reads as TGTGCCAGCAGCTTAGTAAGGGGGTCCGGGGAGCTGTTTTTT. The J gene is TRBJ2-2, the V gene TRBV7-9; D possibly corresponds to TRBD1 (6 bases). V lost 1 base to trimming and J lost 6 bases, with 9 bases between them. Germline V CDR1 and CDR2: SEHNR, FQNEAQ (reference sequence). CDR3 length: 14 amino acids. The full variable domain, in which reference TRBV7-9 and TRBJ2-2 provide the parts outside the CDR3, is DTGVSQNPRHKITKRGQNVTFRCDPISEHNRLYWYRQTLGQGPEFLTYFQNEAQLEKSRLLSDRFSAERPKGSFSTLEIQRTEQGDSAMYLCASSLVRGSGELFFGEGSRLTVL.

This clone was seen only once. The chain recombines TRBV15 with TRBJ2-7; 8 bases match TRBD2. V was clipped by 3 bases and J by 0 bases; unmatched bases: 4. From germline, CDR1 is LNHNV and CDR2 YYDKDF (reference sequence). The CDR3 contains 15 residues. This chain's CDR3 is CATSSGTRGSYEQYV. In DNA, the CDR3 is TGTGCCACCAGCAGTGGGACTAGGGGCTCCTACGAGCAGTACGTC.

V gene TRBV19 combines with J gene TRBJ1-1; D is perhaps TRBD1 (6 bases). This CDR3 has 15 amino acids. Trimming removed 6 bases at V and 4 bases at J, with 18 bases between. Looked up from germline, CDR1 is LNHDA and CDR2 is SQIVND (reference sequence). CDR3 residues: CASRAGVQESTEAFF. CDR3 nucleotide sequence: TGTGCCAGTAGGGCAGGGGTGCAGGAAAGCACTGAAGCTTTCTTT.

The DNA of the CDR3 is TGTGCCAGCAGTTTAGGCAGGGGATGGACTGAAGCTTTCTTT. Encoded protein: CASSLGRGWTEAFF. The chain links TRBV27 to TRBJ1-1, with D tentatively TRBD1 (6 bases). The V gene's germline CDR1 is MNHEY and CDR2 SMNVEV (reference sequence). Trimming removed 2 bases at V and 5 bases at J, with 12 bases between. The length of the CDR3 is 14 residues.

The CDR3 protein is CASSPRGGGETTNEKLFF. CDR3 nucleotides: TGTGCCAGCTCACCACGAGGAGGGGGCGAGACAACTAATGAAAAACTGTTTTTT. The chain joins TRBV18 to TRBJ1-4; TRBD1 matches at 7 bases. Germline CDR1 reads KGHSH; CDR2 reads LQKENI. Trimming cost V 1 base and J 0 bases; bases outside gene matches: 8. This CDR3 has 18 amino acids.

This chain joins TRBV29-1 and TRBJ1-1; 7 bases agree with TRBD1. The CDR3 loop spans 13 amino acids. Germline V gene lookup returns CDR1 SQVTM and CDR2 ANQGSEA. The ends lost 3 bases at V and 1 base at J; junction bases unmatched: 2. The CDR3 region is CSVDRTGNTEAFF. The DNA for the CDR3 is TGCAGCGTTGACAGGACAGGGAACACTGAAGCTTTCTTT.

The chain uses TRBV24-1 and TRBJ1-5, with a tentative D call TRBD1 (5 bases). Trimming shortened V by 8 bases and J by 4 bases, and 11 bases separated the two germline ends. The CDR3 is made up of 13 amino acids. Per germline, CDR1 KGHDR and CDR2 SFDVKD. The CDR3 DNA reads TGTGCCACCAACCCAGGGCCAAATCAGCCCCAGCATTTT. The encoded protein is CATNPGPNQPQHF.

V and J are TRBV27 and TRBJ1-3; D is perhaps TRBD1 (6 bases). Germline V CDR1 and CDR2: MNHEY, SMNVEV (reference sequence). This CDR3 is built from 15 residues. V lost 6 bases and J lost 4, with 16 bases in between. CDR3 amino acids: CASSRAGGQGNTIYF. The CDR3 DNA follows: TGTGCCAGCAGCCGCGCGGGGGGACAAGGAAACACCATATATTTT.

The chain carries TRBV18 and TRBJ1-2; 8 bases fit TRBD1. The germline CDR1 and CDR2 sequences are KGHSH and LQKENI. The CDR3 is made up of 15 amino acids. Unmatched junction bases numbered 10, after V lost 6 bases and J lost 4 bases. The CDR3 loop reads CASSNDRQGSYGYTF. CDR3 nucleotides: TGTGCCAGCTCGAACGACCGACAGGGGTCCTATGGCTACACCTTC.

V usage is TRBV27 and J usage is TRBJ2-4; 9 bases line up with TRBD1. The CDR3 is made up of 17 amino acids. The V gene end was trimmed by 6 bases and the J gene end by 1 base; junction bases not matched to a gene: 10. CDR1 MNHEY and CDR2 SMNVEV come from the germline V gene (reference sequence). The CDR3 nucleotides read TGTGCCAGCAGGCGGGGGACAGGGACTGATGCCAAAAACATTCAGTACTTC. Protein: CASRRGTGTDAKNIQYF.

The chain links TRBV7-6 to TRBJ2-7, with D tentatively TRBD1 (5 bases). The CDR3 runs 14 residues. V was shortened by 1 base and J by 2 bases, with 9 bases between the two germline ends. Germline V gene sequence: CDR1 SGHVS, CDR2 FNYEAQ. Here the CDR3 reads CASSLEKTAYEQYF. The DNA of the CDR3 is TGTGCCAGCAGCTTAGAAAAGACAGCCTACGAGCAGTACTTC.

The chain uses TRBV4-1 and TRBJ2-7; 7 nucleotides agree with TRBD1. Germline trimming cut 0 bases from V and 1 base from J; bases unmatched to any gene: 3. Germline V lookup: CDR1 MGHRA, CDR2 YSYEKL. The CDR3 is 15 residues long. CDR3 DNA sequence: TGCGCCAGCAGCCAAGAGTACAGGGGTTCCTACGAGCAGTACGTC. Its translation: CASSQEYRGSYEQYV.

The CDR3 DNA sequence: TGTGCCAGCAGCTTAGGCGGGACAGAATACGAGCAGTACTTC. Its translation is CASSLGGTEYEQYF. J is TRBJ2-7 and V is TRBV7-9; possibly TRBD1 for D (7 bases). Germline CDR1 reads SEHNR; CDR2 reads FQNEAQ (reference sequence). CDR3 length: 14 residues. Trimming took off 1 base at V and 4 bases at J, with 11 bases between the two ends. The full variable domain, with the rest looked up from reference TRBV7-9 and TRBJ2-7, is DTGVSQNPRHKITKRGQNVTFRCDPISEHNRLYWYRQTLGQGPEFLTYFQNEAQLEKSRLLSDRFSAERPKGSFSTLEIQRTEQGDSAMYLCASSLGGTEYEQYFGPGTRLTVT.